A selection of T cell receptor beta chains follows, all from one sample in a study of beta chain features in type 1 diabetes. Only in-frame clones appear in the TCRdb table, and some are missing; sequencing was by immunoSEQ multiplex PCR. There are over 150,000 clones in the sample; 7.5% to 8.5% occur only once, and under 0.55% lies in the top ten. Sequenced material: central memory CD4+ T cells from blood. The receptors were gathered from a man aged 18 to 35 with type 1 diabetes. CDR3s include the opening cysteine and the closing phenylalanine or tryptophan. A D gene is named only where the DNA matches it firmly. Only part of the rows carry a size: once, few, many, or a class if the clone is expanded.

cdr3_nt	cdr3_aa	j_call	clone_size	v_call	d_call
TGTGCCAGCAGCCAAGAGGGCAGCCAGAACACTGAAGCTTTCTTT	CASSQEGSQNTEAFF	TRBJ1-1	NA	TRBV14	NA
TGTGCCAGCAGTGAATTGGGGGGGCGAGGTGAAAAACTGTTTTTT	CASSELGGRGEKLFF	TRBJ1-4	few	TRBV25-1	NA
TGTGCCAGCATTACCACCACGACAGCCTCCTACGAGCAGTACTTC	CASITTTTASYEQYF	TRBJ2-7	few	TRBV2	NA
TGCAGCGGTACCGGGACTAGCGGGACAGATACGCAGTATTTT	CSGTGTSGTDTQYF	TRBJ2-3	few	TRBV29-1	TRBD2
TGTGCCAGTAGTCCAGCTAGCGGGTTTAGCTCCTACGAGCAGTACTTC	CASSPASGFSSYEQYF	TRBJ2-7	NA	TRBV19	TRBD2
TGTGCCAGCAGCCCATGGACCGCCAGGGACAGGGTCACGGGAGCTTTCTTT	CASSPWTARDRVTGAFF	TRBJ1-1	few	TRBV28	TRBD1
TGTGCCACCAGTAAACATGGCGGGAGGGCCCGGAATGAGCAGTTCTTC	CATSKHGGRARNEQFF	TRBJ2-1	NA	TRBV15	TRBD2
TGCAGTGCTAGACAGGGAGGTGAGCAGTACTTC	CSARQGGEQYF	TRBJ2-7	few	TRBV20-1	NA
TGTGCCATCAGTGATGCAGATCTTAATCAGCCCCAGCATTTT	CAISDADLNQPQHF	TRBJ1-5	few	TRBV10-3	NA
TGTGCCAGCAGCCCACGGGGCGGGGGGGGGACCAATACGCAGTATTTT	CASSPRGGGGTNTQYF	TRBJ2-3	NA	TRBV7-2	TRBD2
TGTGCCAGCTCACCCAAAAGGGGCTCCTACGAGCAGTACTTC	CASSPKRGSYEQYF	TRBJ2-7	NA	TRBV18	NA
TGTGCCTGGAGTCTCAACTTGGGGGGAAACATTCAGTACTTC	CAWSLNLGGNIQYF	TRBJ2-4	NA	TRBV30	NA
TGTGCCAGCAGTGAAAGCGGGACTAACACCGGGGAGCTGTTTTTT	CASSESGTNTGELFF	TRBJ2-2	NA	TRBV27	TRBD2
TGTGCCAGTAGTATGGGGGGGACTAGCGGATTCACAGATACGCAGTATTTT	CASSMGGTSGFTDTQYF	TRBJ2-3	NA	TRBV19	TRBD2
TGTGCCAGCAGCGCCCGGGGGGAGCAGTACTTC	CASSARGEQYF	TRBJ2-7	NA	TRBV7-2	NA
TGTGCCTGGAGTGGGACAGGGTCAGACTATGGCTACACCTTC	CAWSGTGSDYGYTF	TRBJ1-2	NA	TRBV30	TRBD1
TGTGCCAGTAGTTCATCAGGGAAGGTGGAGACCCAGTACTTC	CASSSSGKVETQYF	TRBJ2-5	few	TRBV19	NA
TGTGCCAGCAGTTGGACTAGAGACACAGATACGCAGTATTTT	CASSWTRDTDTQYF	TRBJ2-3	few	TRBV6-6	TRBD2
TGTGCCAGCAGCTTAATCAGGGCTGGAGATTCACCCCTCCACTTT	CASSLIRAGDSPLHF	TRBJ1-6	few	TRBV7-2	NA
TGTGCCAGCAGTTTCCCCGGGAGGGCCGGGAATGAGCAGTTCTTC	CASSFPGRAGNEQFF	TRBJ2-1	few	TRBV28	TRBD2
TGTGCCAGCAGCGAGGCTAGCGGGGGCTACGAGCAGTACTTC	CASSEASGGYEQYF	TRBJ2-7	NA	TRBV7-6	TRBD2
TGTGCCAGCAGCTTAGGCCTAGCGATGTACGAGCAGTACTTC	CASSLGLAMYEQYF	TRBJ2-7	NA	TRBV7-2	NA
TGTGCCAGTAGTATAGGTGGGACAGTTCCCTACTATGGCTACACCTTC	CASSIGGTVPYYGYTF	TRBJ1-2	few	TRBV19	TRBD1
TGCAGCGCCGATACTAGTGTGGGTCGCGCAGATACGCAGTATTTT	CSADTSVGRADTQYF	TRBJ2-3	few	TRBV29-1	NA
TGTGCCAGCAGCTTGGGTGGGCAGATGAACACCGGGGAGCTGTTTTTT	CASSLGGQMNTGELFF	TRBJ2-2	few	TRBV5-4	NA
TGTGCCAGTAATAAAGCACAGGGGGGGAACGAGCAGTACTTC	CASNKAQGGNEQYF	TRBJ2-7	few	TRBV19	NA
TGTGCCATCAGGGACAGAGGAGAGACCCAGTACTTC	CAIRDRGETQYF	TRBJ2-5	NA	TRBV10-3	NA
TGTGCCAGCAGCCCCGACGACAGGGGGGGAGCTTTCTTT	CASSPDDRGGAFF	TRBJ1-1	NA	TRBV11-2	TRBD1
TGTGCCAGCAGCTACGGCGGGGGGGCTGGGGACATTCAGTACTTC	CASSYGGGAGDIQYF	TRBJ2-4	few	TRBV7-2	TRBD2
TGTGCGAGCAGGCCCGGGGGGGGGCCCTACGAGCAGTACTTC	CASRPGGGPYEQYF	TRBJ2-7	NA	TRBV6-6	TRBD2
TGTGCCAGCCATCCCCTCGGGAGGGCGAGTGAAGCTTTCTTT	CASHPLGRASEAFF	TRBJ1-1	NA	TRBV28	NA